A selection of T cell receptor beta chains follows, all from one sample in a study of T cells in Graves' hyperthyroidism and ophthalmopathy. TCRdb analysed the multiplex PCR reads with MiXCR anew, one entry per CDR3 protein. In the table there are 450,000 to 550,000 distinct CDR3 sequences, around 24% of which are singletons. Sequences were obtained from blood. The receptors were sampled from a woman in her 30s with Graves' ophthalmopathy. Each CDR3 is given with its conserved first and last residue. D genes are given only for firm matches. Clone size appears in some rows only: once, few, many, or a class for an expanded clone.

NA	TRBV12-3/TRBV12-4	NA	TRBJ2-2	CASTQSPAGELFF	TGTGCCAGCACCCAATCTCCGGCCGGGGAGCTGTTTTTT
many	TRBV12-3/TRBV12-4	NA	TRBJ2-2	CASSSRELGTGELFF	TGTGCCAGCAGTTCGCGTGAATTAGGGACCGGGGAGCTGTTTTTT
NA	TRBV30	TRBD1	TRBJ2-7	CAWSVLRGTGVIHEQYF	TGTGCCTGGAGTGTACTGCGAGGGACAGGGGTCATCCACGAGCAGTACTTC
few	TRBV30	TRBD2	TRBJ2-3	CAGRGDTDTQYF	TGTGCCGGGCGGGGGGACACAGATACGCAGTATTTT
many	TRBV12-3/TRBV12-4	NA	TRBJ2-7	CASSLGGTVGSYEQYF	TGTGCCAGCAGCCTAGGGGGGACAGTCGGCTCCTACGAGCAGTACTTC
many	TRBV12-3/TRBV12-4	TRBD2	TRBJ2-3	CASSLRGGLGDTQYF	TGTGCCAGCAGTTTGCGGGGGGGCCTTGGAGATACGCAGTATTTT
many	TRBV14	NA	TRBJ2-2	CASSQVPGGGELFF	TGTGCCAGCAGCCAAGTACCGGGTGGCGGGGAGCTGTTTTTT
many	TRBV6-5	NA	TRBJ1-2	CASSYGKGDYGYTF	TGTGCCAGCAGTTACGGTAAAGGGGACTATGGCTACACCTTC
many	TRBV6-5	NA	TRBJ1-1	CASSYSTRGGTAEAFF	TGTGCCAGCAGTTATTCGACACGAGGGGGGACCGCTGAAGCTTTCTTT
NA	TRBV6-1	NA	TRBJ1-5	CASGWTTLNQPQHF	TGTGCCAGCGGGTGGACAACCCTGAATCAGCCCCAGCATTTT
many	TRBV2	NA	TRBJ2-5	CASHGAMQETQYF	TGTGCCAGCCACGGAGCGATGCAAGAGACCCAGTACTTC
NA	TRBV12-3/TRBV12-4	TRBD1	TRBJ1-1	CASSNRGPNTEAFF	TGTGCCAGCTCAAACAGGGGGCCGAACACTGAAGCTTTCTTT
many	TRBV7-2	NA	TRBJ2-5	CASSFQKQETQYF	TGTGCCAGCAGCTTTCAGAAGCAAGAGACCCAGTACTTC
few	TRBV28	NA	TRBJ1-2	CASSNSGSPGYGYTF	TGTGCCAGCAGTAATTCCGGGAGCCCGGGCTATGGCTACACCTTC
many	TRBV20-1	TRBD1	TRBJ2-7	CSARDPGGVLDEQYF	TGCAGTGCTAGAGATCCAGGGGGCGTCCTTGACGAGCAGTACTTC
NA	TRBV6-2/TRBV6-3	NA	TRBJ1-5	CASSPKSVGLASHSNQPQHF	TGTGCCAGCAGTCCAAAGTCAGTAGGGCTGGCTTCCCATAGCAATCAGCCCCAGCATTTT
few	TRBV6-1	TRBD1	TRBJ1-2	CASSLSGGSGGYTF	TGTGCCAGCAGCCTATCAGGGGGCTCAGGTGGCTACACCTTC
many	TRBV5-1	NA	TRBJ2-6	CASSFQASSSGANVLTF	TGCGCCAGCAGCTTCCAGGCGTCCTCATCTGGGGCCAACGTCCTGACTTTC
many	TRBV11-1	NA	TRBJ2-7	CASSWTARTYEQYF	TGTGCCAGCTCGTGGACAGCGAGAACCTACGAGCAGTACTTC
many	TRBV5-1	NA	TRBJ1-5	CASSLGGERPQHF	TGCGCCAGCAGCTTGGGAGGCGAGCGGCCCCAGCATTTT
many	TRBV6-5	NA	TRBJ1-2	CASSTRGEFGYTF	TGTGCCAGCAGCACGCGGGGAGAGTTTGGCTACACCTTC
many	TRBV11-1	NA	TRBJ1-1	CASSLRTHGNTEAFF	TGTGCCAGCAGCCTCAGGACCCACGGGAACACTGAAGCTTTCTTT
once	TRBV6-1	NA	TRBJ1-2	CASTRGGNGYTF	TGTGCCAGCACCCGGGGGGGAAATGGCTACACCTTC
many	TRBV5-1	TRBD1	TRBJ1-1	CASSLGQENTEAFF	TGTGCCAGTAGTCTGGGACAGGAGAACACTGAAGCTTTCTTT
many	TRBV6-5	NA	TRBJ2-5	CASSRSGQETQYF	TGTGCCAGCAGCAGAAGTGGCCAAGAGACCCAGTACTTC
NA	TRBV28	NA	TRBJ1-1	CASSGGIEAFF	TGTGCCAGCAGTGGGGGGATCGAAGCTTTCTTT
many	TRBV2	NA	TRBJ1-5	CASSAMGGNQPQHF	TGTGCCAGCAGTGCGATGGGCGGGAATCAGCCCCAGCATTTT
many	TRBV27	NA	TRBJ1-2	CASSSGTQGGYGYTF	TGTGCCAGCAGCTCCGGAACTCAGGGTGGCTATGGCTACACCTTC
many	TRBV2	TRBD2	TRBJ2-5	CASSDGGAKGETQYF	TGTGCCAGCAGTGACGGGGGGGCCAAGGGAGAGACCCAGTACTTC
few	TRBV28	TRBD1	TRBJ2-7	CASSGTGGVGYEQYF	TGTGCCAGCAGTGGGACAGGGGGCGTCGGCTACGAGCAGTACTTC
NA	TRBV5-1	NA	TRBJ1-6	CASSQRDSPLHF	TGCGCCAGCAGCCAGCGAGATTCACCCCTCCACTTT
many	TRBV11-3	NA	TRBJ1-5	CASSSPGGCNQPQHF	TGTGCCAGCAGCTCCCCCGGGGGGTGCAATCAGCCCCAGCATTTT
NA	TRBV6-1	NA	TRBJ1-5	CASSETGQNQPQHF	TGTGCCAGCAGTGAAACGGGTCAGAATCAGCCCCAGCATTTT